The next 29 T cell receptor beta chains were all read from a single sample in a study of blood T cell repertoires in COVID-19 (dated by TCRdb to 2020 to 2022). The library relied on the immunoSEQ multiplex PCR assay. TCRdb carries this immuneACCESS record with in-frame sequences only. Its versions omit some clonotypes, under half of them owing to an unresolved V gene in the studies checked, with the rest unexplained. Across this sample there are 200,000 to 250,000 clones, with 75% to 90% seen only once. The top ten clones comprise about 6.5% of the sample. Sequenced sample: peripheral blood. These receptor sequences come from a man in his sixties who had recovered from COVID-19.

CDR3 sequence: CATSTSGRFEQYF. CDR3 sequence (DNA): TGTGCCACCAGCACTAGCGGGAGATTCGAGCAGTACTTC. This sequence joins TRBV15 and TRBJ2-7; TRBD2 aligns across 10 bases. Germline CDR1 is LNHNV and CDR2 is YYDKDF (reference sequence). The CDR3 spans 13 residues. Losses at the gene ends were 4 bases for V and 6 bases for J; bases not matched to a gene: 3.

The chain joins TRBV7-2 to TRBJ2-3, with 14 bases lining up with TRBD2. The V gene end was trimmed by 6 bases and the J gene end by 0 bases; junction bases not matched to a gene: 5. This CDR3 is 17 amino acids long. Germline CDR1 and CDR2: SGHTA and FQGNSA. CDR3 sequence reads: CASRGLAGVGSTDTQYF. CDR3 DNA: TGTGCCAGCAGGGGACTAGCGGGAGTAGGAAGCACAGATACGCAGTATTTT.

The chain uses TRBV12-3 or TRBV12-4 and TRBJ2-7; a possible D gene is TRBD1 (6 bases). Between the trimmed V and J ends, which lost 5 bases and 4 bases, there was a span of 12 bases. This CDR3 is 13 amino acids long. CDR3 coding DNA: TGTGCCAGCAGTCAGCAGGGGCGGTACGAGCAGTACTTC. It specifies CASSQQGRYEQYF.

This clone was detected a few times. The chain is built from TRBV10-3 and TRBJ1-5, with 7 nucleotides matching TRBD1. V lost 3 bases and J lost 0; bases outside the gene matches: 5. This CDR3 comprises 16 residues. Germline CDR1 reads ENHRY; CDR2 reads SYGVKD. The CDR3 here is CAISDTGQNSNQPQHF. The CDR3 DNA reads TGTGCCATCAGTGATACGGGACAGAATAGCAATCAGCCCCAGCATTTT.

The chain combines TRBV3-1 (or the pseudogene TRBV3-2) with TRBJ2-3, with 8 nucleotides matching TRBD1. J gave up 9 bases and V 2 bases, and 4 bases lay outside the gene matches. This CDR3 is built from 13 residues. Germline CDR1 reads LGHDT; CDR2 reads YNNKEL (reference sequence). CDR3 sequence reads: CASSQQDRDTQYF. The DNA for the CDR3 is TGTGCCAGCAGCCAACAGGACAGGGACACGCAGTATTTT.

The chain couples TRBV4-3 to TRBJ2-7, with D possibly TRBD1 on 6 matching bases. Germline-derived CDR1 and CDR2 are LGHNA and YSLEER. The CDR3 sequence is 17 residues long. The V end was cut by 7 bases, the J end by 2 bases, with 24 bases between. CDR3 bases: TGCGCCAGCATTCTATCCTCAGGGGAGAAAGGGACCTACGAGCAGTACTTC. Protein sequence: CASILSSGEKGTYEQYF.

The V and J genes are TRBV6-2 or TRBV6-3 and TRBJ2-1, with TRBD2 matching 8 bases. V was pared by 5 bases and J by 8 bases, with 8 bases of the junction left unmatched. CDR1 is MNHEY and CDR2 is SVGEGT in the germline V gene. The CDR3 totals 14 residues. The CDR3 sequence: CASSVPGTRDEQFF. The CDR3 nucleotides are TGTGCCAGCAGTGTCCCGGGGACTAGAGATGAGCAGTTCTTC.

The V gene is TRBV5-1, the J gene TRBJ1-2; 11 nucleotides line up with TRBD1. With V trimmed by 4 bases and J by 8 bases, 10 bases remained unmatched. The V gene's germline CDR1 is SGHRS and CDR2 YFSETQ. The CDR3 runs to 15 residues. The CDR3 region is CASSARTGGALGYTF. Here the CDR3 DNA reads TGCGCCAGCAGCGCAAGGACAGGGGGCGCATTGGGCTACACCTTC. The variable domain in full, with the rest retrieved from reference TRBV5-1 and TRBJ1-2, is KAGVTQTPRYLIKTRGQQVTLSCSPISGHRSVSWYQQTPGQGLQFLFEYFSETQRNKGNFPGRFSGRQFSNSRSEMNVSTLELGDSALYLCASSARTGGALGYTFGSGTRLTVV.

This sequence joins TRBV21-1 and TRBJ2-3; TRBD2, the D gene given by the table, was not confirmed from the DNA. TRBV21-1 has pseudogene status. The CDR3 is 16 amino acids. The CDR3, as DNA: TGTGCCAGCAGCAAACCGTCGGGATTGGTCACAGATACGCAGTATTTT. Encoded protein: CASSKPSGLVTDTQYF.

This clone was detected only once. The J gene is TRBJ2-7, the V gene TRBV12-5, with TRBD1 identical over 7 bases. CDR1 LGHNT and CDR2 FRNRAP come from the germline V gene. Germline trimming cut 1 base from V and 3 bases from J; bases unmatched to any gene: 6. This CDR3 is built from 15 residues. CDR3 loop: CASGLGSTGSYEQYF. The CDR3 DNA reads TGTGCTAGTGGTTTGGGATCGACAGGGAGCTACGAGCAGTACTTC.

In its sample, this clone was seen a few times. This chain joins TRBV7-6 and TRBJ2-2, with TRBD2 as a possible D gene (6 bases). The germline gives CDR1 SGHVS, CDR2 FNYEAQ. The CDR3 loop spans 16 amino acids. Trimming left V 3 bases short and J 0 bases short, with 11 bases between. The CDR3 region is CASSFRGTSNTGELFF. In nucleotides, the CDR3 is TGTGCCAGCAGCTTCCGGGGGACTTCGAACACCGGGGAGCTGTTTTTT.

The J gene is TRBJ2-3, the V gene TRBV7-3; TRBD2 matches at 11 bases. The V and J ends lost 2 bases and 3 bases, in that order; junction bases with no gene match: 4. Germline loops: CDR1 SGHTA, CDR2 FQGTGA. The CDR3 runs to 16 residues. CDR3 residues: CASSLVGLAATDTQYF. In nucleotides, the CDR3 is TGTGCCAGCAGCTTAGTGGGACTAGCGGCGACAGATACGCAGTATTTT.

This clone has a single count. The V gene is TRBV2, the J gene TRBJ2-1; D is unresolved. V was clipped by 5 bases and J by 5 bases, with 7 bases between them. The length of the CDR3 is 12 residues. Germline CDR1 SNHLY, CDR2 FYNNEI. CDR3: CASSPHNNEQFF. CDR3 DNA: TGTGCCAGCAGTCCACACAACAATGAGCAGTTCTTC.

A remark on this clone: This CDR3 is also generated by other DNA sequences in the sample. The chain joins TRBV18 to TRBJ1-4, with D possibly being TRBD1 (5 bases). Germline CDR1 reads KGHSH; CDR2 reads LQKENI. CDR3 length: 15 amino acids. Deletions cut 4 bases from V and 0 bases from J, with 9 bases between. The CDR3 DNA follows: TGTGCCAGCTCACGGCAGGGCGCAACTAATGAAAAACTGTTTTTT. This sequence encodes CASSRQGATNEKLFF.

The chain employs TRBV10-3 and TRBJ1-1; D gene unclear. Germline-derived CDR1 and CDR2 are ENHRY and SYGVKD. The CDR3 loop spans 14 amino acids. The V end lost 7 bases, the J end lost 8 bases, and 20 bases lay between the germline ends. The CDR3 DNA sequence: TGTGCCATCACCCCGGGGAGGGAGCTAATAGAAGCTTTCTTT. Its translation: CAITPGRELIEAFF.

The V and J genes are TRBV5-1 and TRBJ1-1; 9 bases are a match to TRBD1. J gave up 0 bases and V 4 bases, and 10 bases lay outside the gene matches. In germline, CDR1 is SGHRS, CDR2 YFSETQ. The CDR3 extends over 17 amino acids. For the CDR3, the DNA is TGCGCCAGCAGCCGGAACGGACAGGGGATTATGAACACTGAAGCTTTCTTT. It yields the protein CASSRNGQGIMNTEAFF.

This chain joins TRBV5-8 and TRBJ1-5; no reliable D call. Germline V lookup: CDR1 SGHTS, CDR2 YDEGEE. This CDR3 region has 16 residues. V was trimmed by 4 bases and J by 7 bases, leaving 21 bases between them. CDR3 nucleotides: TGTGCCAGCAGCCGGAACGGACGGAGGCTGGGGCAGCCCCAGCATTTT. Encoded protein: CASSRNGRRLGQPQHF.

The J gene is TRBJ2-1, the V gene TRBV28; 8 nucleotides match TRBD1. CDR1 is MDHEN and CDR2 is SYDVKM in the germline V gene. This CDR3 spans 15 amino acids. The trim removed 6 bases at V and 12 bases at J, leaving 16 bases unmatched. The CDR3 nucleotides are TGTGCCAGCAGCCCGGGACAGGTGTCGACTAGAGGGCAGTTCTTC. It encodes CASSPGQVSTRGQFF.

This chain connects TRBV7-2 to TRBJ2-3, with 10 bases lining up with TRBD1. From germline, CDR1 is SGHTA and CDR2 FQGNSA. Trimming took 5 bases from V and 1 from J; bases not matched to a gene: 3. This CDR3 comprises 15 residues. The CDR3, as DNA: TGTGCCAGCAGCCGGGGGACAGGGGGCACAGATACGCAGTATTTT. Its protein is CASSRGTGGTDTQYF.

In this sample, this clone turned up once. This chain joins TRBV18 and TRBJ2-5; 8 bases match TRBD1. Germline V gene sequence: CDR1 KGHSH, CDR2 LQKENI. The CDR3 totals 16 residues. Trimming removed 2 bases from V and 5 bases from J; junction bases left unmatched: 10. CDR3 loop: CASSPSLTGDWETQYF. CDR3 nucleotides: TGTGCCAGCTCACCAAGTTTGACAGGGGATTGGGAGACCCAGTACTTC.

This rearrangement joins TRBV6-5 to TRBJ1-4; perhaps TRBD1 as D (6 bases). Germline V gene sequence: CDR1 MNHEY, CDR2 SVGAGI. V lost 6 bases, J lost 4 bases, and 12 bases lay in between. CDR3 size: 14 residues. This CDR3 is CASRVTGNNEKLFF. As DNA, the CDR3 is TGTGCCAGCAGAGTGACAGGAAATAATGAAAAACTGTTTTTT.

This clone is a singleton in its sample. J is TRBJ1-3 and V is TRBV7-2; D not resolved. Germline V gene data show CDR1 as SGHTA and CDR2 as FQGNSA. The CDR3 is made up of 14 amino acids. The V end was cut by 1 base, the J end by 2 bases, with 6 bases between. CDR3 DNA: TGTGCCAGCAGCTTAGTGACACCTGGAAACACCATATATTTT. It encodes CASSLVTPGNTIYF.

The CDR3 region is CASSVVGGGEAFF. The CDR3 DNA sequence: TGTGCCAGCAGCGTCGTTGGGGGCGGAGAAGCTTTCTTT. The V and J genes are TRBV9 and TRBJ1-1; the D gene is possibly TRBD1 (6 bases). V was pared by 2 bases and J by 8 bases, with 13 bases between. The CDR3 runs 13 residues. Germline V gene sequence: CDR1 SGDLS, CDR2 YYNGEE.

This chain joins TRBV9 and TRBJ2-7; 10 bases are shared with TRBD2. V gave up 4 bases and J gave up 0 bases; unmatched junction bases: 1. This CDR3 has 14 amino acids. The V gene's germline CDR1 is SGDLS and CDR2 YYNGEE. The CDR3 coding sequence is TGTGCCAGCAGCTCTAGCGGGAGCTCCTACGAGCAGTACTTC. This gives the protein CASSSSGSSYEQYF.

The rearrangement uses TRBV6-5 and TRBJ2-4; 8 nucleotides match TRBD1. The germline V gene has CDR1 MNHEY and CDR2 SVGAGI. After removal of 2 bases from V and 3 bases from J, the junction contained 6 bases not matched to a gene. The CDR3 length is 16 residues. The CDR3: CASSYAGGFGKNIQYF. In nucleotides, the CDR3 is TGTGCCAGCAGTTACGCAGGGGGCTTTGGCAAAAACATTCAGTACTTC.

The chain is built from TRBV18 and TRBJ2-3; TRBD2 matches 14 bases. Germline V gene sequence: CDR1 KGHSH, CDR2 LQKENI. This CDR3 comprises 17 residues. The V segment lost 3 bases and the J segment 6 bases; nucleotides outside the gene matches: 8. The CDR3 DNA reads as TGTGCCAGCTCACCGCTGACTAGCGGGGGGGCCACGGATACGCAGTATTTT. The encoded protein is CASSPLTSGGATDTQYF.

The J gene is TRBJ2-2, the V gene TRBV19; TRBD1 might be the D (5 bases). This CDR3 contains 14 residues. The germline V gene encodes CDR1 LNHDA and CDR2 SQIVND (reference sequence). Trimming removed 7 bases from V and 2 bases from J, with 11 bases in between. CDR3 nucleotides: TGTGCCAGTACAAATAGGGGCAACACCGGGGAGCTGTTTTTT. Amino acids: CASTNRGNTGELFF.

This chain links TRBV27 with TRBJ1-1; D perhaps matches TRBD1 (5 bases). The CDR3 length is 17 residues. Germline assignment: CDR1 MNHEY and CDR2 SMNVEV (reference sequence). V lost 6 bases, J lost 6 bases, and 26 bases lay in between. CDR3 sequence reads: CASRLLMGGGTRPEAFF. CDR3 DNA sequence: TGTGCCAGCAGACTCCTTATGGGGGGAGGGACTAGGCCTGAAGCTTTCTTT.

CDR3 sequence reads: CASSEDGAAGGYTF. CDR3 nucleotide sequence: TGTGCCAGCAGTGAAGATGGGGCCGCCGGGGGCTACACCTTC. The chain employs TRBV2 and TRBJ1-2; D perhaps matches TRBD1 (5 bases). Looked up from germline, CDR1 is SNHLY and CDR2 is FYNNEI. The V end was cut by 1 base, the J end by 8 bases, with 14 bases between. This CDR3 contains 14 residues.